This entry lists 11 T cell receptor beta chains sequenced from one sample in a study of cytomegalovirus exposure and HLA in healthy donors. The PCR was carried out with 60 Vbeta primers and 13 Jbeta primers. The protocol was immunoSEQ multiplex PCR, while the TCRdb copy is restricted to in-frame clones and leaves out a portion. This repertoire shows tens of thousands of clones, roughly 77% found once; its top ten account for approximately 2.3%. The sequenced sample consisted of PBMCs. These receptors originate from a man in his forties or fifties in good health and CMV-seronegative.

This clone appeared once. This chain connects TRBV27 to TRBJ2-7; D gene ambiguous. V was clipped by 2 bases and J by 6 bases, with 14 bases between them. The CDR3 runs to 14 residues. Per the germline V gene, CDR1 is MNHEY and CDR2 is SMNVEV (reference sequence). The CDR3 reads CASSLGESPAEQYF. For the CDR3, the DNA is TGTGCCAGCAGTTTAGGAGAAAGCCCCGCCGAGCAGTACTTC.

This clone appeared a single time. The CDR3 DNA is TGTGCCAGCAGCTCGGGACACATCAATGAGCAGTTCTTC. It yields the protein CASSSGHINEQFF. The rearrangement links TRBV5-4 to TRBJ2-1; tentatively, D is TRBD1 (6 bases). Per the germline V gene, CDR1 is SGHNT and CDR2 is YYREEE (reference sequence). CDR3 length: 13 residues. V lost 3 bases, J lost 6 bases, and 10 bases lay in between.

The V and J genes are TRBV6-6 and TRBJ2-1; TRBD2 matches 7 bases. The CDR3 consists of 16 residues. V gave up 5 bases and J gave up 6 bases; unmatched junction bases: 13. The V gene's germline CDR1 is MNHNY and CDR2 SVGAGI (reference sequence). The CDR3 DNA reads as TGTGCCAGCAGTACACGAGCGGGATTGTCGGGCAATGAGCAGTTCTTC. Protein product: CASSTRAGLSGNEQFF.

In DNA form, the CDR3 reads TGTGCCAGCAGTACCCCTAGCGAGCAGTACTTC. Translated: CASSTPSEQYF. The chain combines TRBV6-5 with TRBJ2-7; D remains unclear. CDR1 MNHEY and CDR2 SVGAGI come from the germline V gene. This CDR3 region has 11 residues. The V end was cut by 5 bases, the J end by 6 bases, with 8 bases between.

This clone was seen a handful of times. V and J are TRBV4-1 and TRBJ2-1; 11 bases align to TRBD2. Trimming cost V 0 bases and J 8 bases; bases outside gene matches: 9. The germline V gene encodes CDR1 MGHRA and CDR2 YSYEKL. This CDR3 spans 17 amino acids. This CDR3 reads CASSQDRGLAVMYEQFF. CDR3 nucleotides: TGCGCCAGCAGCCAAGATAGGGGACTAGCGGTGATGTATGAGCAGTTCTTC.

The chain's CDR3 is CASTFNRDAGNTIYF. The CDR3, as DNA: TGTGCCAGCACTTTTAACAGGGACGCTGGAAACACCATATATTTT. This chain uses TRBV6-6 with TRBJ1-3; perhaps TRBD1 as D (6 bases). In germline, CDR1 is MNHNY, CDR2 SVGAGI (reference sequence). CDR3 length: 15 residues. V was cut by 7 bases and J by 2 bases, with 15 bases left in between.

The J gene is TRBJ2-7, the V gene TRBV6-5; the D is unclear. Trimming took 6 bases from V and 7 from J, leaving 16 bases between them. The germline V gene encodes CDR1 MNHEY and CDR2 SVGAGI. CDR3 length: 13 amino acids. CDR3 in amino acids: CASSPNHQREQYF. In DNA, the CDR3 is TGTGCCAGCAGCCCCAACCACCAACGGGAGCAGTACTTC.

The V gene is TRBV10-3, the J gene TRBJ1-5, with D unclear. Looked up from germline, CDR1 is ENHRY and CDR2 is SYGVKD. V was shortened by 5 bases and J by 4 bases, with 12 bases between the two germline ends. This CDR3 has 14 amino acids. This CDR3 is CAISREDGNQPQHF. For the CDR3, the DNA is TGTGCCATCAGTAGGGAGGACGGGAATCAGCCCCAGCATTTT.

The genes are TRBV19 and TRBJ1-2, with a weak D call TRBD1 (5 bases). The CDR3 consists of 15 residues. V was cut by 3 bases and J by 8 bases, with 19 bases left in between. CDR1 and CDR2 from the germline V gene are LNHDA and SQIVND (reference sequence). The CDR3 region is CASSMEGRVVDGYTF. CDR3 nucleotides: TGTGCCAGTAGTATGGAGGGGCGGGTTGTGGACGGCTACACCTTC.

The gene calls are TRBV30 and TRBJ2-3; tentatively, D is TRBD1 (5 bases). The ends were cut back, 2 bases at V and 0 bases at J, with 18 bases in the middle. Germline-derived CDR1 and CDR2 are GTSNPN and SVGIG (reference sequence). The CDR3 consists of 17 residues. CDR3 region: CAWSTKTELISTDTQYF. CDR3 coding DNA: TGTGCCTGGAGTACAAAGACAGAGCTTATTAGCACAGATACGCAGTATTTT.

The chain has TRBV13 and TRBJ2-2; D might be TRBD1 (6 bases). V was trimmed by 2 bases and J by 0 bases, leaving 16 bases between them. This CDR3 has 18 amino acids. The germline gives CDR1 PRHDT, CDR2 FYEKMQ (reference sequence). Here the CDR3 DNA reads TGTGCCAGCAGCTTATATAACTCCGGGACATCGAACACCGGGGAGCTGTTTTTT. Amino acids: CASSLYNSGTSNTGELFF.